Listed below are T cell receptor beta chains from one sample, sequenced in a study of T cell repertoires in cytomegalovirus infection. One entry per CDR3 protein results from TCRdb running MiXCR on the reads. Of around 550,000 distinct CDR3 sequences in the sample, more than 25% were seen once. The source material was PBMCs. All receptors come from a human donor in good health (CMV status not recorded). Some clones in this sample may be carry-over from other donors' samples. Both conserved end residues are part of each CDR3. Fields, in order: V gene, D gene, J gene, clone size, CDR3 protein, CDR3 DNA. D genes are given only for firm matches. Clone size, where shown, is once, few, many, or a class for clones that have expanded.

TRBV6-2/TRBV6-3,NA,TRBJ2-1,few,CASRRALSDEQFF,TGTGCCAGCAGACGCGCCTTAAGCGATGAGCAGTTCTTC
TRBV7-2,NA,TRBJ1-6,many,CASSLARSYNSPLHF,TGTGCCAGCAGTTTAGCCAGGAGCTATAATTCACCCCTCCACTTT
TRBV29-1,TRBD2,TRBJ2-3,NA,CSVVGGLGTDTQYF,TGCAGCGTTGTAGGGGGACTAGGCACAGATACGCAGTATTTT
TRBV6-2/TRBV6-3,TRBD2,TRBJ2-1,once,CASEREAYNEQFF,TGTGCCAGCGAACGGGAGGCTTACAATGAGCAGTTCTTC
TRBV18,TRBD2,TRBJ2-3,few,CASSPPAGEQYF,TGTGCCAGCTCACCACCGGCGGGAGAGCAGTATTTT
TRBV29-1,TRBD2,TRBJ2-3,NA,CSVEWGLASDTQYF,TGCAGCGTTGAATGGGGACTAGCGTCAGATACGCAGTATTTT
TRBV7-9,TRBD1,TRBJ1-6,many,CASSKPGQASPLHF,TGTGCCAGCAGCAAGCCGGGACAGGCTTCACCCCTCCACTTT
TRBV7-6,NA,TRBJ2-1,many,CASSLARSGVDEQFF,TGTGCCAGCAGCTTAGCGCGAAGTGGGGTGGATGAGCAGTTCTTC
TRBV18,TRBD2,TRBJ2-1,NA,CASSPVRTSGRVNEQFF,TGTGCCAGCTCTCCCGTAAGGACTAGCGGGAGAGTAAATGAGCAGTTCTTC
TRBV7-7,NA,TRBJ2-5,few,CASSLAETSAVIYF,TGTGCTAGCAGCTTAGCTGAGACGTCTGCGGTGATCTACTTC
TRBV4-3,NA,TRBJ1-1,few,CASSQVKGVATEAFF,TGCGCCAGCAGCCAAGTAAAGGGGGTGGCCACTGAAGCTTTCTTT
TRBV2,NA,TRBJ1-1,few,CASSIRLLNTEAFF,TGTGCCAGCAGTATTAGACTCCTGAACACTGAAGCTTTCTTT
TRBV20-1,NA,TRBJ1-6,few,CSAPGTIYNSPLHF,TGCAGTGCTCCCGGGACTATCTATAATTCACCCCTCCACTTT
TRBV4-1,NA,TRBJ2-1,NA,CASSHQELGQFF,TGCGCCAGCAGCCATCAAGAGCTGGGGCAGTTCTTC
TRBV27,NA,TRBJ1-2,few,CASSLTTGNGYTF,TGTGCCAGCAGTTTAACTACAGGGAATGGCTACACCTTC
TRBV7-2,NA,TRBJ1-5,many,CASSLDSNQPQHF,TGTGCCAGCAGCTTAGATAGCAATCAGCCCCAGCATTTT
TRBV2,NA,TRBJ1-5,few,CASSGGRTLGHQPQHF,TGTGCCAGCAGCGGGGGACGGACCTTGGGTCATCAGCCCCAGCATTTT
TRBV24-1,NA,TRBJ1-1,NA,CATSESPPGNTEAFF,TGTGCCACCAGTGAGTCTCCCCCAGGGAACACTGAAGCTTTCTTT
TRBV6-1,NA,TRBJ1-5,few,CASSEYWRGRINQPQHF,TGTGCCAGCAGTGAATATTGGAGGGGAAGAATCAATCAGCCCCAGCATTTT
TRBV10-3,TRBD2,TRBJ2-1,NA,CAISEGTSDHNEQFF,TGTGCCATCAGTGAGGGGACTAGCGACCACAATGAGCAGTTCTTC
TRBV28,TRBD2,TRBJ2-1,NA,CASSLRRTVTSGSLGNEQFF,TGTGCCAGCAGCCTTCGTCGGACAGTAACTAGCGGGAGCCTAGGAAATGAGCAGTTCTTC
TRBV7-3,TRBD1,TRBJ1-1,NA,CASSLDVFGQEKMNTEAFF,TGTGCCAGCAGCTTGGATGTATTCGGACAGGAGAAAATGAACACTGAAGCTTTCTTT
TRBV11-2,TRBD1,TRBJ1-1,few,CASSPRGVRWTEAFF,TGTGCCAGCAGCCCCAGGGGGGTTCGTTGGACTGAAGCTTTCTTT
TRBV28,NA,TRBJ1-5,few,CASSLSRASQPQHF,TGTGCCAGCAGTTTATCCAGGGCAAGTCAGCCCCAGCATTTT
TRBV12-3/TRBV12-4,NA,TRBJ2-3,NA,CASSLGRTSTDTQYF,TGTGCCAGCAGTTTAGGGCGTACTAGCACAGATACGCAGTATTTT
TRBV12-3/TRBV12-4,TRBD2,TRBJ2-1,few,CASSSAGRAGGNNEQFF,TGTGCCAGCAGTTCGGCGGGGAGGGCGGGAGGGAACAATGAGCAGTTCTTC
TRBV10-3,TRBD1,TRBJ1-2,NA,CATTPGQAQPGYGYTF,TGTGCCACCACACCCGGACAGGCCCAACCTGGCTATGGCTACACCTTC
TRBV9,NA,TRBJ2-7,NA,CASSVEIGSKYEQYF,TGTGCCAGCAGCGTAGAGATCGGGAGTAAATACGAGCAGTACTTC
TRBV12-3/TRBV12-4,NA,TRBJ2-7,many,CASSPQGNEQYF,TGTGCCAGCAGCCCCCAGGGGAACGAGCAGTACTTC
TRBV7-9,NA,TRBJ2-3,NA,CASSFGLSSADTQYF,TGTGCCAGCAGCTTCGGACTATCGAGCGCAGATACGCAGTATTTT
TRBV27,TRBD1,TRBJ1-5,few,CASSLSYPGGGQDQPQHF,TGTGCCAGCAGTTTATCGTATCCAGGGGGGGGACAGGATCAGCCCCAGCATTTT
TRBV12-3/TRBV12-4,TRBD1,TRBJ1-1,NA,CASSLVGQGVTEAFF,TGTGCCAGCAGTTTAGTGGGACAGGGAGTCACTGAAGCTTTCTTT
TRBV7-2,TRBD2,TRBJ2-1,NA,CASSLASGSGFYEQFF,TGTGCCAGCAGCTTAGCTAGCGGGAGCGGTTTCTATGAGCAGTTCTTC
TRBV20-1,NA,TRBJ1-5,few,CSASFSQSTHQPQHF,TGCAGTGCTAGCTTCTCGCAAAGTACCCATCAGCCCCAGCATTTT
TRBV6-4,TRBD2,TRBJ2-1,NA,CASTVGLGLAGGSSYNEQFF,TGTGCCAGCACCGTTGGACTTGGACTAGCGGGAGGGAGCTCCTACAATGAGCAGTTCTTC
TRBV6-1,NA,TRBJ1-1,many,CASSYRGGGAFF,TGTGCCAGCAGCTACCGGGGAGGAGGAGCTTTCTTT
TRBV4-3,TRBD1,TRBJ1-2,NA,CASSRWTGVYSTYGYTF,TGCGCCAGCAGCCGGTGGACAGGGGTTTATAGTACCTATGGCTACACCTTC
TRBV19,TRBD1,TRBJ1-2,NA,CASSRRDSLGYTF,TGTGCCAGTAGCCGGAGGGACAGTCTTGGCTACACCTTC
TRBV19,NA,TRBJ1-2,few,CASSMGQPLILGYTF,TGTGCCAGTAGTATGGGCCAGCCCCTTATTCTTGGCTACACCTTC
TRBV12-3/TRBV12-4,NA,TRBJ2-1,few,CASSFGQGGFGIF,TGTGCCAGCAGTTTCGGGCAGGGGGGCTTCGGGATCTTC
TRBV5-1,TRBD1,TRBJ1-1,NA,CASSSLGQGITEAFF,TGCGCCAGCAGCTCCCTAGGACAGGGGATAACTGAAGCTTTCTTT
TRBV7-8,TRBD1,TRBJ1-6,few,CASSFIQGARAPSPLHF,TGTGCCAGCAGCTTCATACAGGGGGCGCGGGCTCCTTCACCCCTCCACTTT
TRBV7-2,NA,TRBJ2-3,many,CASSGFSVRDTQYF,TGTGCCAGCAGCGGTTTTAGTGTTAGGGATACGCAGTATTTT
TRBV7-6,NA,TRBJ1-1,few,CASSPRGGLTEAFF,TGTGCCAGCAGCCCTAGGGGGGGGCTCACTGAAGCTTTCTTT
TRBV7-9,TRBD2,TRBJ2-2,many,CASSFLAGLTGELFF,TGTGCCAGCAGCTTTCTAGCGGGACTCACCGGGGAGCTGTTTTTT
TRBV20-1,NA,TRBJ2-7,NA,CSARFATSTYEQYF,TGCAGTGCTAGATTCGCGACAAGTACCTACGAGCAGTACTTC
TRBV3-1,NA,TRBJ1-2,NA,CASSQSSNYGYTF,TGTGCCAGCAGCCAAAGCAGTAACTATGGCTACACCTTC
TRBV5-4,NA,TRBJ2-5,NA,CASSLGGQKGETQYF,TGTGCCAGCAGCTTGGGAGGACAGAAAGGGGAGACCCAGTACTTC